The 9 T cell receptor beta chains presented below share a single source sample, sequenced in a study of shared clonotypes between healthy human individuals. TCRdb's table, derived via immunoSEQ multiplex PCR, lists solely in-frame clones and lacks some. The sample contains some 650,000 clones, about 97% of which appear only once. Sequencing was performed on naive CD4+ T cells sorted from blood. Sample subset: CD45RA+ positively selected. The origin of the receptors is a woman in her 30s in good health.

CDR3 protein: CASSSLQGTYGYTF. DNA for the CDR3: TGTGCCAGTAGTTCGTTACAGGGGACCTATGGCTACACCTTC. This chain links TRBV19 with TRBJ1-2; 7 bases are shared with TRBD1. Germline V gene lookup returns CDR1 LNHDA and CDR2 SQIVND (reference sequence). With V trimmed by 5 bases and J by 4 bases, 7 bases remained unmatched. This CDR3 spans 14 amino acids.

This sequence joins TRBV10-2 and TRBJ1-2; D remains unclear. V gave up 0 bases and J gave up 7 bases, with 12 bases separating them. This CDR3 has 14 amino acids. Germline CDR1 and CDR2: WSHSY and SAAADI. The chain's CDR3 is CASSESSRIRGYTF. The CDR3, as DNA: TGCGCCAGCAGTGAGTCGAGCCGGATTCGTGGCTACACCTTC.

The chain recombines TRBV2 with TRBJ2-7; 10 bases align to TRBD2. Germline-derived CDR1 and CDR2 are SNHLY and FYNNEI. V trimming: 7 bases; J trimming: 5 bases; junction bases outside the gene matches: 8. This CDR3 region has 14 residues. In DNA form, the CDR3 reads TGTGCCAGCACAGCTAGCGGGAGATTGCACGAGCAGTACTTC. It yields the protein CASTASGRLHEQYF.

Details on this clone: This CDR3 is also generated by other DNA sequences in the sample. The CDR3 DNA sequence: TGCGCCAGCAGCTTGGGACTAGCGGGGCACAATGAGCAGTTCTTC. Translation: CASSLGLAGHNEQFF. The V gene is TRBV5-1, the J gene TRBJ2-1, with 11 positions matching TRBD2. The germline V gene encodes CDR1 SGHRS and CDR2 YFSETQ. CDR3 length: 15 residues. V dropped 0 bases and J dropped 5; count of bases not matched to a gene: 1. Filled out from reference TRBV5-1 and TRBJ2-1, the complete variable domain reads KAGVTQTPRYLIKTRGQQVTLSCSPISGHRSVSWYQQTPGQGLQFLFEYFSETQRNKGNFPGRFSGRQFSNSRSEMNVSTLELGDSALYLCASSLGLAGHNEQFFGPGTRLTVL.

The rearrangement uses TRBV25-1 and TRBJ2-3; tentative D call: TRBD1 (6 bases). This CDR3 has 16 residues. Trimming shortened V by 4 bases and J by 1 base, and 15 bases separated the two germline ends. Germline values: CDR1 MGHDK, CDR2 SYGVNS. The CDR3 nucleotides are TGTGCCAGCAGTGCGACCGGGACACCGCGCACAGATACGCAGTATTTT. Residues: CASSATGTPRTDTQYF.

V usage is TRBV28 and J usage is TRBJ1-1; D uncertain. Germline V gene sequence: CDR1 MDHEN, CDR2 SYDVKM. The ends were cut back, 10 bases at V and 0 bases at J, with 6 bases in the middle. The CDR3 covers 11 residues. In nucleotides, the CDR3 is TGTGCCACCTTGGTGAACACTGAAGCTTTCTTT. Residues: CATLVNTEAFF.

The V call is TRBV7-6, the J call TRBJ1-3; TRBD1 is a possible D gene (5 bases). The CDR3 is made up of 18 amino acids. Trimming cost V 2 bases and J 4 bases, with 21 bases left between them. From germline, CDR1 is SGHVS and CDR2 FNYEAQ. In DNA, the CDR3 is TGTGCCAGCAGCTTACGCGAGGACACAAAAATATCGGGAAACACCATATATTTT. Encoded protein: CASSLREDTKISGNTIYF.

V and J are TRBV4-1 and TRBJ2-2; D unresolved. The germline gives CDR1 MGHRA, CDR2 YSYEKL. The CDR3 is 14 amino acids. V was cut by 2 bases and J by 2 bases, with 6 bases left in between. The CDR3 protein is CASSQRVNTGELFF. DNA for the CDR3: TGCGCCAGCAGCCAAAGAGTAAACACCGGGGAGCTGTTTTTT.

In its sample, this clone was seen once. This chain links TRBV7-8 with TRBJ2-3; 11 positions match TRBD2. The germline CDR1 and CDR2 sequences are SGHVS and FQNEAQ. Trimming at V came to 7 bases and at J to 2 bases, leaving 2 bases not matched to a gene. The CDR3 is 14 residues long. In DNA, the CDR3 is TGTGCCAGCAAGACTAGCGGGACCACAGATACGCAGTATTTT. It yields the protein CASKTSGTTDTQYF.